Shown below are 14 T cell receptor beta chains from a single sample sequenced in a study of beta chain features in type 1 diabetes. Study-wide findings and caveats: For Type 1 diabetes patients, all four CD4+ subsets carried TCRB CDR3s that were moderately but significantly shorter.

The authors reverse transcribed all of the isolated RNA, so sequencing captured expressed TCRB transcripts. Assay: immunoSEQ multiplex PCR; the TCRdb copy retains only in-frame clones and omits some. The data show a few hundred thousand clones, roughly 14% seen once. No cognate antigen is known for these TCRs. Sequencing was carried out using naive CD4+ T cells from blood. These TCRs come from a man aged 25 to 40 with type 1 diabetes.

The chain uses TRBV10-3 and TRBJ1-5; 7 bases align to TRBD1. The germline gives CDR1 ENHRY, CDR2 SYGVKD. V trimming: 3 bases; J trimming: 7 bases; junction bases outside the gene matches: 6. There are 14 residues in the CDR3. In DNA form, the CDR3 reads TGTGCCATCAGTGACGCAGGGGGTAGGCAGCCCCAGCATTTT. Its translation is CAISDAGGRQPQHF.

This clone was recorded a few times. The chain combines TRBV18 with TRBJ1-1; 7 nucleotides match TRBD1. V lost 3 bases to trimming and J lost 1 base; unmatched junction nucleotides: 2. The CDR3 contains 14 residues. Germline CDR1 KGHSH, CDR2 LQKENI. The CDR3 DNA sequence: TGTGCCAGCTCACCGGACAGGAGGAACACTGAAGCTTTCTTT. It encodes CASSPDRRNTEAFF.

The chain carries TRBV11-1 and TRBJ1-2; 10 bases map to TRBD1. CDR3 length: 15 residues. J was trimmed by 5 bases and V by 4 bases; bases with no gene match: 7. Germline-derived CDR1 and CDR2 are SGHAT and FQDESV (reference sequence). CDR3 DNA: TGTGCCAGCAGCTCAGGGGACAGGGGAACATATGGCTACACCTTC. This gives the protein CASSSGDRGTYGYTF.

CDR3 sequence: CASSAGGTSGQETQYF. The CDR3 coding sequence is TGTGCCAGCAGCGCCGGCGGGACTAGCGGTCAAGAGACCCAGTACTTC. This chain links TRBV5-4 with TRBJ2-5, with 11 bases aligning to TRBD2. V shed 4 bases, J shed 2 bases, and the junction held 7 bases outside the gene matches. From germline, CDR1 is SGHNT and CDR2 YYREEE (reference sequence). The CDR3 runs 16 residues. The full variable domain, rest sourced from reference TRBV5-4 and TRBJ2-5, is ETGVTQSPTHLIKTRGQQVTLRCSSQSGHNTVSWYQQALGQGPQFIFQYYREEENGRGNFPPRFSGLQFPNYSSELNVNALELDDSALYLCASSAGGTSGQETQYFGPGTRLLVL.

This clone was counted a few times. The chain employs TRBV10-3 and TRBJ1-2; TRBD1 aligns across 7 bases. The CDR3 extends over 16 amino acids. Trimming took 0 bases from V and 7 from J; bases not matched to a gene: 11. CDR1 ENHRY and CDR2 SYGVKD come from the germline V gene. As DNA, the CDR3 is TGTGCCATCAGTGAGTCTACCCTCACAGGGGATGGTGGCTACACCTTC. It translates to CAISESTLTGDGGYTF.

This clone has more than one count but fewer than ten. At one boundary the junction diverges from the germline segment, which might be a read error. The chain combines TRBV2 with TRBJ2-3; no firm D call. Germline V gene lookup returns CDR1 SNHLY and CDR2 FYNNEI. The CDR3 sequence is 12 residues long. DNA of the CDR3: TGTGCCAGCAGTGAAAATTTTGTCCGAGGTGGTTTT. This translates into CASSENFVRGGF.

This clone was detected only a few times. The chain carries TRBV6-5 and TRBJ2-1, with TRBD1 matching 7 bases. V shed 0 bases, J shed 11 bases, and the junction held 4 bases outside the gene matches. The CDR3 has 13 residues. Germline lookup yields CDR1 MNHEY and CDR2 SVGAGI. The CDR3 nucleotides read TGTGCCAGCAGTTACTCGAGGGGGCATAAGCAGTTCTTC. Its translation is CASSYSRGHKQFF.

V and J are TRBV18 and TRBJ2-5; 9 bases line up with TRBD2. Germline CDR1 and CDR2: KGHSH and LQKENI. The CDR3 is 17 residues long. Losses at the gene ends were 10 bases for V and 2 bases for J; bases not matched to a gene: 17. The CDR3 here is CATSNIFSGSRQETQYF. In nucleotides, the CDR3 is TGTGCCACCTCTAACATCTTTAGCGGGAGTCGGCAAGAGACCCAGTACTTC.

The V call is TRBV29-1, the J call TRBJ1-1; D is undetermined. From germline, CDR1 is SQVTM and CDR2 ANQGSEA. The CDR3 totals 10 residues. Trimming removed 4 bases at V and 6 bases at J, with 6 bases between. The CDR3 region has the DNA TGCAGCGTTGTAACAGCTGAAGCTTTCTTT. It encodes CSVVTAEAFF. Full variable domain (missing parts from reference TRBV29-1 and TRBJ1-1): SAVISQKPSRDICQRGTSLTIQCQVDSQVTMMFWYRQQPGQSLTLIATANQGSEATYESGFVIDKFPISRPNLTFSTLTVSNMSPEDSSIYLCSVVTAEAFFGQGTRLTVV.

The rearrangement uses TRBV10-3 and TRBJ2-7; TRBD1 matches at 10 bases. The CDR3 covers 15 residues. The germline V gene has CDR1 ENHRY and CDR2 SYGVKD. V was clipped by 6 bases and J by 3 bases; unmatched bases: 8. The CDR3: CAIRTVGTGVYEQYF. CDR3 sequence (DNA): TGTGCCATCAGGACGGTCGGGACAGGGGTCTACGAGCAGTACTTC.

The chain combines TRBV9 with TRBJ2-5; TRBD2 matches at 11 bases. V gave up 0 bases and J gave up 0 bases; unmatched junction bases: 4. Germline values: CDR1 SGDLS, CDR2 YYNGEE. There are 17 residues in the CDR3. Here the CDR3 DNA reads TGTGCCAGCAGCGTAGGACTAGCGGGGCAATACCAAGAGACCCAGTACTTC. Protein: CASSVGLAGQYQETQYF.

The V and J genes are TRBV14 and TRBJ2-1; D call uncertain. From germline, CDR1 is SGHDN and CDR2 FVKESK. Trimming removed 1 base at V and 7 bases at J, with 5 bases between. CDR3 length: 12 amino acids. CDR3 region: CASSQAVNEQFF. CDR3 nucleotide sequence: TGTGCCAGCAGCCAAGCCGTGAATGAGCAGTTCTTC. Full variable domain (rest looked up from reference TRBV14 and TRBJ2-1): EAGVTQFPSHSVIEKGQTVTLRCDPISGHDNLYWYRRVMGKEIKFLLHFVKESKQDESGMPNNRFLAERTGGTYSTLKVQPAELEDSGVYFCASSQAVNEQFFGPGTRLTVL.

The chain links TRBV5-1 to TRBJ2-7; the match to TRBD1 covers 10 bases. V lost 4 bases to trimming and J lost 1 base; unmatched junction nucleotides: 8. The CDR3 is made up of 16 amino acids. Germline V gene sequence: CDR1 SGHRS, CDR2 YFSETQ. The CDR3 region is CASSMTGGAESYEQYF. CDR3 DNA: TGCGCCAGCAGCATGACAGGGGGCGCGGAGTCCTACGAGCAGTACTTC.

The chain has TRBV5-4 and TRBJ2-1; 12 bases are a match to TRBD2. This CDR3 has 16 residues. With 5 bases clipped from V and 4 bases from J, the junction kept 7 bases outside the gene matches. Germline CDR1 reads SGHNT; CDR2 reads YYREEE (reference sequence). CDR3 protein: CASRSNLAGGYNEQFF. Written as DNA, the CDR3 is TGTGCCAGCAGGTCAAACCTAGCGGGAGGGTACAATGAGCAGTTCTTC.